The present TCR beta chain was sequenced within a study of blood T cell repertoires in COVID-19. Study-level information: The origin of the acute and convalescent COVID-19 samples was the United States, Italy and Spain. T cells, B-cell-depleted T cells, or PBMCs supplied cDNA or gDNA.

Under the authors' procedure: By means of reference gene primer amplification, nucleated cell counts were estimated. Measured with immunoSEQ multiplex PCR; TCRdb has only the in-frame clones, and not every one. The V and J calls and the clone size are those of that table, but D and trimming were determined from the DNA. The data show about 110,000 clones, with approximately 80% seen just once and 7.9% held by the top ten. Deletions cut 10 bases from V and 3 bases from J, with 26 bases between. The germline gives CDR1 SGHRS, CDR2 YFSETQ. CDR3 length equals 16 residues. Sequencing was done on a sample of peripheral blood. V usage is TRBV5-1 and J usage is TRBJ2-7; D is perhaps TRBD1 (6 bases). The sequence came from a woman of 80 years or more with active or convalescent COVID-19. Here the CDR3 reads CAGISLATEGVYEQYF. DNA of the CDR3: TGCGCCGGAATCTCCCTAGCAACAGAGGGGGTCTACGAGCAGTACTTC.